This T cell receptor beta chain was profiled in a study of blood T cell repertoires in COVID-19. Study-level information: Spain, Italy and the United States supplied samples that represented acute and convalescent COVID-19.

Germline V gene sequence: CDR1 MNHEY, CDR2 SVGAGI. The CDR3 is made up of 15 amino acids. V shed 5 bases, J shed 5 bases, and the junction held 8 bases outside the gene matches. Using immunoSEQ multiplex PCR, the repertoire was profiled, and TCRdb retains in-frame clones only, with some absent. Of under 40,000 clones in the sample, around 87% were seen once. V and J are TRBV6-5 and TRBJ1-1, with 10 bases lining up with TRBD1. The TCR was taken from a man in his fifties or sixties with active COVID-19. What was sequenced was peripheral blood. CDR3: CASSTVGTGETEAFF. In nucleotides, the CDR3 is TGTGCCAGCAGTACTGTCGGGACAGGGGAGACTGAAGCTTTCTTT.